One and the same sample provided the 30 T cell receptor beta chains below, sequenced in a study of blood T cell repertoires in COVID-19. Profiled with immunoSEQ multiplex PCR; TCRdb holds only in-frame clones, not every one. The sample consists of tens of thousands of clones, about 85% of them appearing once. The sample consisted of peripheral blood. Receptor source: a human donor in a cohort sampled during active COVID-19.

The chain employs TRBV15 and TRBJ2-2; 8 bases agree with TRBD2. CDR1 is LNHNV, CDR2 YYDKDF, per germline (reference sequence). After removal of 8 bases from V and 2 bases from J, the junction contained 7 bases not matched to a gene. The CDR3 runs to 15 residues. DNA for the CDR3: TGTGCCACCGCCCCGGGAGGGTCTAACACCGGGGAGCTGTTTTTT. This encodes CATAPGGSNTGELFF.

J is TRBJ1-6 and V is TRBV9; D is ambiguous. Germline V gives CDR1 SGDLS, CDR2 YYNGEE. Trimming took 0 bases from V and 10 from J, leaving 14 bases between them. CDR3 length: 15 amino acids. The CDR3 loop reads CASSVGGNPKSPLHF. The CDR3 bases are TGTGCCAGCAGCGTAGGTGGCAACCCAAAGTCACCCCTCCACTTT.

The chain joins TRBV4-2 to TRBJ1-1, with 7 bases fitting TRBD1. V trimming: 0 bases; J trimming: 4 bases; junction bases outside the gene matches: 11. Germline lookup yields CDR1 LGHNA and CDR2 YNFKEQ. The CDR3 is 17 amino acids. CDR3 residues: CASSQEFRGARRTEAFF. The CDR3 DNA is TGTGCCAGCAGCCAAGAGTTCAGGGGGGCCCGTCGCACTGAAGCTTTCTTT.

The V gene is TRBV11-2, the J gene TRBJ2-2; TRBD2 is a possible D gene (5 bases). V was clipped by 0 bases and J by 0 bases, with 17 bases between them. From germline, CDR1 is SGHAT and CDR2 FQNNGV. The CDR3 is 19 amino acids. The CDR3 DNA reads TGTGCCAGCAGCTTAGAGTGGTATAAGAAGCGGACGAACACCGGGGAGCTGTTTTTT. Protein: CASSLEWYKKRTNTGELFF. Full variable domain (outside the CDR3, taken from reference TRBV11-2 and TRBJ2-2): EAGVAQSPRYKIIEKRQSVAFWCNPISGHATLYWYQQILGQGPKLLIQFQNNGVVDDSQLPKDRFSAERLKGVDSTLKIQPAKLEDSAVYLCASSLEWYKKRTNTGELFFGEGSRLTVL.

The sample holds a few counts of this clone. V and J are TRBV5-1 and TRBJ1-2, with D possibly being TRBD1 (6 bases). This CDR3 is built from 14 residues. Germline V gene lookup returns CDR1 SGHRS and CDR2 YFSETQ. V lost 7 bases to trimming and J lost 1 base, with 14 bases between them. CDR3 sequence: CASSLGGHNYGYTF. In DNA form, the CDR3 reads TGCGCCAGCTCCCTGGGGGGGCATAACTATGGCTACACCTTC.

J is TRBJ1-1 and V is TRBV2; 11 bases map to TRBD1. CDR3 length: 14 amino acids. Germline CDR1 SNHLY, CDR2 FYNNEI. With 6 bases clipped from V and 4 bases from J, the junction kept 4 bases outside the gene matches. CDR3 in amino acids: CASSAGTGGTEAFF. The CDR3 region has the DNA TGTGCCAGCAGCGCCGGGACAGGGGGCACTGAAGCTTTCTTT. The variable domain in full, completed from reference TRBV2 and TRBJ1-1, reads EPEVTQTPSHQVTQMGQEVILRCVPISNHLYFYWYRQILGQKVEFLVSFYNNEISEKSEIFDDQFSVERPDGSNFTLKIRSTKLEDSAMYFCASSAGTGGTEAFFGQGTRLTVV.

The rearrangement uses TRBV7-9 and TRBJ2-3; 11 bases map to TRBD2. The CDR3 contains 16 residues. V lost 3 bases to trimming and J lost 4 bases; unmatched junction nucleotides: 6. CDR1 and CDR2 from the germline V gene are SEHNR and FQNEAQ (reference sequence). CDR3: CASSLVAGGPADTQYF. The DNA of the CDR3 is TGTGCCAGCAGCTTGGTAGCGGGGGGGCCTGCAGATACGCAGTATTTT.

The chain employs TRBV7-2 and TRBJ1-4; D might be TRBD1 (5 bases). Germline CDR1 reads SGHTA; CDR2 reads FQGNSA. V lost 5 bases and J 10 bases, leaving 26 bases between the germline ends. This CDR3 is 17 amino acids long. The CDR3 nucleotides are TGTGCCAGCAGCCCCCAATCCCGGGGTACGGTCGGGGGAAAACTGTTTTTT. Protein sequence: CASSPQSRGTVGGKLFF.

The chain combines TRBV11-2 with TRBJ1-3; 10 bases line up with TRBD1. In germline, CDR1 is SGHAT, CDR2 FQNNGV. The CDR3 covers 17 residues. V shed 2 bases and J 2 bases; nucleotides not matched to a gene: 6. Here the CDR3 reads CASSLSPGTGAGNTIYF. CDR3 coding DNA: TGTGCCAGCAGCTTAAGTCCCGGGACAGGGGCTGGAAACACCATATATTTT.

This sequence joins TRBV5-1 and TRBJ1-6, with TRBD1 as a possible D gene (5 bases). CDR3 length: 16 residues. The germline gives CDR1 SGHRS, CDR2 YFSETQ. Trimming left V 3 bases short and J 3 bases short, with 13 bases between. CDR3 protein: CASSWGSRFYNSPLHF. In DNA, the CDR3 is TGCGCCAGCAGCTGGGGCTCCAGATTCTATAATTCACCCCTCCACTTT.

The chain carries TRBV5-1 and TRBJ2-7; TRBD2 might be the D (6 bases). CDR1 and CDR2 from the germline V gene are SGHRS and YFSETQ. Trimming shortened V by 0 bases and J by 2 bases, and 15 bases separated the two germline ends. This CDR3 has 16 amino acids. The CDR3 DNA follows: TGCGCCAGCAGCTTGGTACCGGGCGGGATTACCTACGAGCAGTACTTC. It translates to CASSLVPGGITYEQYF.

This chain joins TRBV19 and TRBJ1-5, with D tentatively TRBD1 (6 bases). Trimming took off 3 bases at V and 2 bases at J, with 11 bases between the two ends. Germline-derived CDR1 and CDR2 are LNHDA and SQIVND (reference sequence). This CDR3 region has 15 residues. CDR3 residues: CASSIGGHGNQPQHF. The CDR3 DNA reads TGTGCCAGTAGTATCGGGGGGCACGGCAATCAGCCCCAGCATTTT. The full variable domain, its missing parts supplied by reference TRBV19 and TRBJ1-5, is DGGITQSPKYLFRKEGQNVTLSCEQNLNHDAMYWYRQDPGQGLRLIYYSQIVNDFQKGDIAEGYSVSREKKESFPLTVTSAQKNPTAFYLCASSIGGHGNQPQHFGDGTRLSIL.

The genes are TRBV7-8 and TRBJ2-7; 10 positions agree with TRBD2. CDR1 SGHVS and CDR2 FQNEAQ come from the germline V gene. This CDR3 is built from 17 residues. J lost 5 bases, V lost 5 bases, and 15 bases had no gene match. Here the CDR3 reads CASSPGSGGAIGHEQYF. The CDR3 DNA sequence: TGTGCCAGCAGCCCAGGGAGCGGGGGGGCGATTGGCCACGAGCAGTACTTC.

The V gene is TRBV28, the J gene TRBJ1-3; possible D gene TRBD1, 6 bases. CDR3 length equals 15 residues. Germline CDR1 is MDHEN and CDR2 is SYDVKM. V lost 4 bases, J lost 0 bases, and 10 bases lay in between. CDR3 bases: TGTGCCAGCAGTTCCGACAGGATCTCTGGAAACACCATATATTTT. It yields the protein CASSSDRISGNTIYF.

In nucleotides, the CDR3 is TGTGCCAGTACCCGGGACAGCCAATCTTATCAGCCCCAGCATTTT. Translating it yields CASTRDSQSYQPQHF. The chain combines TRBV19 with TRBJ1-5; 7 bases are shared with TRBD1. Germline trimming cut 7 bases from V and 5 bases from J; bases unmatched to any gene: 11. CDR1 and CDR2 (germline): LNHDA, SQIVND (reference sequence). The CDR3 spans 15 residues.

The rearrangement links TRBV5-1 to TRBJ2-7, with TRBD1 identical over 7 bases. With 5 bases clipped from V and 3 bases from J, the junction kept 5 bases outside the gene matches. The CDR3 has 13 amino acids. Per germline, CDR1 SGHRS and CDR2 YFSETQ. The CDR3 nucleotides are TGCGCCAGCAGAGAGGGGGCCATCTACGAGCAGTACTTC. It yields the protein CASREGAIYEQYF.

This clone was observed a few times. The CDR3 is CSADRDRGRETQYF. DNA for the CDR3: TGCAGCGCTGACCGGGACAGGGGGCGGGAGACCCAGTACTTC. J is TRBJ2-5 and V is TRBV29-1, with 12 bases aligning to TRBD1. This CDR3 has 14 residues. V shed 7 bases, J shed 5 bases, and the junction held 8 bases outside the gene matches. Germline lookup yields CDR1 SQVTM and CDR2 ANQGSEA.

V gene TRBV9 combines with J gene TRBJ1-4; 8 bases fit TRBD1. Losses at the gene ends were 4 bases for V and 7 bases for J; bases not matched to a gene: 6. Looked up from germline, CDR1 is SGDLS and CDR2 is YYNGEE. The CDR3 covers 14 residues. The CDR3 DNA reads TGTGCCAGCAGCACTACAGGGGGTGGTGAAAAACTGTTTTTT. It codes for CASSTTGGGEKLFF.

Only one count was recorded for this clone. This chain connects TRBV10-3 to TRBJ1-1; D may be TRBD1 (5 bases). The CDR3 has 13 residues. Germline CDR1 reads ENHRY; CDR2 reads SYGVKD. Trimming removed 8 bases at V and 6 bases at J, with 16 bases between. CDR3 protein: CAIGPPGFAEAFF. The CDR3 coding sequence is TGTGCCATCGGTCCCCCAGGGTTCGCTGAAGCTTTCTTT.

The chain has TRBV3-1 (or the pseudogene TRBV3-2) and TRBJ2-1, with 11 bases identical to TRBD2. V trimming: 4 bases; J trimming: 7 bases; junction bases outside the gene matches: 3. This CDR3 spans 14 amino acids. CDR1 and CDR2 (germline): LGHDT, YNNKEL (reference sequence). CDR3 sequence (DNA): TGTGCCAGCAGCCTAAGGACTAGCGGGAATGAGCAGTTCTTC. Its translation is CASSLRTSGNEQFF.

The V and J genes are TRBV30 and TRBJ1-4; D not resolved. Per the germline V gene, CDR1 is GTSNPN and CDR2 is SVGIG (reference sequence). V was shortened by 0 bases and J by 8 bases, with 13 bases between the two germline ends. There are 14 residues in the CDR3. In DNA form, the CDR3 reads TGTGCCTGGAGTGTAAGCCTTCCGGGGGAAAAACTGTTTTTT. This translates into CAWSVSLPGEKLFF.

This clone was seen a handful of times. The chain combines TRBV19 with TRBJ1-4; D is undetermined. CDR1 is LNHDA and CDR2 is SQIVND in the germline V gene (reference sequence). The CDR3 contains 13 residues. Between the trimmed V and J ends, which lost 8 bases and 5 bases, there was a span of 12 bases. Here the CDR3 DNA reads TGTGCCAGTCGAGGGAGTAGAAATGAAAAACTGTTTTTT. It codes for CASRGSRNEKLFF. Full variable domain (missing parts from reference TRBV19 and TRBJ1-4): DGGITQSPKYLFRKEGQNVTLSCEQNLNHDAMYWYRQDPGQGLRLIYYSQIVNDFQKGDIAEGYSVSREKKESFPLTVTSAQKNPTAFYLCASRGSRNEKLFFGSGTQLSVL.

This chain uses TRBV9 with TRBJ2-1, with no clear D. Germline lookup yields CDR1 SGDLS and CDR2 YYNGEE. V lost 7 bases and J lost 4, with 6 bases in between. The CDR3 is 11 residues long. CDR3 protein: CASSQYNEQFF. The CDR3 region has the DNA TGTGCCAGCTCACAGTACAATGAGCAGTTCTTC.

The genes are TRBV5-6 and TRBJ1-1; no firm D call. The germline gives CDR1 SGHDT, CDR2 YYEEEE. V was cut by 3 bases and J by 1 base, with 10 bases left in between. This CDR3 is built from 14 residues. The CDR3 DNA reads as TGTGCCAGCAGCTGGGCCTTGGAGAACACTGAAGCTTTCTTT. Translating it yields CASSWALENTEAFF. The full variable domain, its missing parts supplied by reference TRBV5-6 and TRBJ1-1, is DAGVTQSPTHLIKTRGQQVTLRCSPKSGHDTVSWYQQALGQGPQFIFQYYEEEERQRGNFPDRFSGHQFPNYSSELNVNALLLGDSALYLCASSWALENTEAFFGQGTRLTVV.

The V and J genes are TRBV9 and TRBJ1-4, with D perhaps TRBD1 (5 bases). The CDR3 is made up of 16 amino acids. The V end was cut by 0 bases, the J end by 0 bases, with 9 bases between. Germline CDR1 and CDR2: SGDLS and YYNGEE. CDR3 sequence (DNA): TGTGCCAGCAGCGTAGGAGAAGGGGCAACTAATGAAAAACTGTTTTTT. It encodes CASSVGEGATNEKLFF.

V is TRBV6-2 or TRBV6-3 and J is TRBJ1-5, with 7 bases identical to TRBD1. Germline V gives CDR1 MNHEY, CDR2 SVGEGT. The CDR3 covers 18 residues. Trimming removed 5 bases from V and 12 bases from J; junction bases left unmatched: 25. The CDR3 DNA follows: TGTGCCAGCAGTAGTGGGACAGCTGACGGGACCCAAATCAGGGACCAGCATTTT. This translates into CASSSGTADGTQIRDQHF.

The chain joins TRBV28 to TRBJ2-1; tentatively, D is TRBD2 (5 bases). CDR3 length: 13 residues. Germline V gene lookup returns CDR1 MDHEN and CDR2 SYDVKM. V gave up 6 bases and J gave up 7 bases, with 13 bases separating them. The CDR3 region has the DNA TGTGCCAGCAGCCGCCTCGGGGAAAATGAGCAGTTCTTC. This codes for CASSRLGENEQFF.

The CDR3 region has the DNA TGTGCCAGCTCTCCCAGGACAGGGCCAAACACTGAAGCTTTCTTT. Encoded protein: CASSPRTGPNTEAFF. The chain combines TRBV18 with TRBJ1-1; 8 positions match TRBD1. This CDR3 has 15 residues. Germline V lookup: CDR1 KGHSH, CDR2 LQKENI. Trimming at V came to 6 bases and at J to 2 bases, leaving 8 bases not matched to a gene.

The chain combines TRBV6-6 with TRBJ2-7; 10 bases agree with TRBD2. V lost 5 bases and J lost 0; bases outside the gene matches: 16. Germline lookup yields CDR1 MNHNY and CDR2 SVGAGI (reference sequence). CDR3 length: 19 residues. The CDR3 loop is CASSPSRYGLAVSSYEQYF. In DNA form, the CDR3 reads TGTGCCAGCAGTCCTTCCCGGTATGGACTAGCGGTGAGCTCCTACGAGCAGTACTTC.

This chain links TRBV28 with TRBJ1-5; D is perhaps TRBD1 (6 bases). The V gene's germline CDR1 is MDHEN and CDR2 SYDVKM. V shed 10 bases and J shed 6 bases, with 13 bases lying between them. The CDR3 has 12 residues. CDR3 sequence (DNA): TGTGCCACCTCCACAGGGATTCAGCCCCAGCATTTT. As protein: CATSTGIQPQHF. Based on the CDR3 plus reference TRBV28 and TRBJ1-5, the full variable domain is DVKVTQSSRYLVKRTGEKVFLECVQDMDHENMFWYRQDPGLGLRLIYFSYDVKMKEKGDIPEGYSVSREKKERFSLILESASTNQTSMYLCATSTGIQPQHFGDGTRLSIL.